This TCR beta chain was observed in a study of blood T cell repertoires in COVID-19. Study information: Samples taken during acute and convalescent COVID-19 were collected in the United States, Italy and Spain. PBMCs, B-cell-depleted T cells, or T cells provided the cDNA or gDNA that made up the material.

Profiled with immunoSEQ multiplex PCR; TCRdb holds only in-frame clones, not every one. The sample includes about 190,000 clones, roughly 80% of them seen just once. The CDR3 runs to 14 residues. CDR1 and CDR2 (germline): SGHTS, YDEGEE. After removal of 4 bases from V and 3 bases from J, the junction contained 5 bases not matched to a gene. The TCR was taken from a man between 60 and 70 years old with active or convalescent COVID-19. The source material was peripheral blood. The gene calls are TRBV5-8 and TRBJ1-1; 8 bases align to TRBD1. CDR3 amino acids: CASSETGAYTEAFF. Written as DNA, the CDR3 is TGTGCCAGCAGCGAGACAGGGGCGTACACTGAAGCTTTCTTT.